Listed below are T cell receptor beta chains from one sample, sequenced in a study of blood T cells in healthy people across ages. TCRdb reanalysed the 5' RACE reads using MiXCR and keeps one entry per CDR3 protein. The sample has some 670,000 distinct CDR3 sequences, around 50% seen once; the top ten hold roughly 13%. The material sequenced was blood. The receptors come from a woman older than 75 in good health. Each CDR3 is given with its conserved first and last residue. D genes are given only for firm matches. Rows may omit the clone size; those that give it use once, few, many or a size class.

TRBV6-5,NA,TRBD1,CASSQLTGTGLDTQYF
TRBV28,many,TRBD2,CASSVRGSGRTDTQYF
TRBV4-3,NA,NA,CASSQDRLNTEAFF
TRBV12-3/TRBV12-4,many,TRBD1,CASSLAAAGGFYNEQFF
TRBV7-2,many,NA,CASSFLYSTDTQYF
TRBV12-3/TRBV12-4,many,NA,CASRPRRHNEQFF
TRBV27,NA,TRBD1,CASSFGDSTLYEQYF
TRBV4-1,NA,TRBD2,CASRGTSGRASQQFF
TRBV25-1,once,NA,CASSPSGLRTDTQYF
TRBV28,many,TRBD1,CASSGTAYEQYF
TRBV12-3/TRBV12-4,few,NA,CASSLAPERRGYF
TRBV29-1,NA,NA,CSVAYRVREPDTQYF
TRBV20-1,many,TRBD2,CSAYSERGVPDTQYF
TRBV12-3/TRBV12-4,NA,TRBD1,CASSPPRTGPTHQPQHF
TRBV9,NA,NA,CASSVGALVGDIQYF
TRBV30,few,NA,CAWSVSGYEQYF
TRBV10-1,few,NA,CASRPDANTGELFF
TRBV18,many,TRBD2,CASSSWTSGNEQFF
TRBV20-1,once,NA,CSAKRKSGPRRDTQYF
TRBV5-1,NA,NA,CTSSLTGKETQYF
TRBV29-1,few,NA,CSVLGGKTNTGELFF
TRBV9,NA,TRBD1,CASSPQDRGWNIQYF
TRBV29-1,many,TRBD2,CSARASGWNEQFF
TRBV2,many,NA,CASKYSDTQYF
TRBV7-9,NA,NA,CASSFDIGYEQYF
TRBV9,NA,TRBD2,CASSLHAGGVTDTQYF
TRBV4-2,NA,TRBD2,CASSQDASGGNIQYF
TRBV5-1,NA,TRBD2,CASSLTSGRATDTQYF
TRBV7-2,NA,NA,CASSTRPLRDTQYF
TRBV20-1,NA,NA,CSAFRGGSPLHF
TRBV12-3/TRBV12-4,NA,NA,CASSFLGGGLGNQPQHF
TRBV28,NA,TRBD1,CASSLPSGGDRGAEAFF
TRBV4-1,NA,NA,CASSQELGSVDEQFF
TRBV25-1,NA,NA,CASSGVGNQPQHF
TRBV20-1,many,NA,CSARDSSPVMGTYEQYF
TRBV7-3,NA,TRBD2,CASSPLAGGPSGANVLTF
TRBV29-1,NA,NA,CSVGDVYGYTF
TRBV5-1,NA,TRBD2,CASRTSEGELFF
TRBV29-1,NA,NA,CSVWGAREQYF
TRBV29-1,NA,NA,CSADPTAGYGYTF
TRBV20-1,NA,TRBD2,CSASRGAYEQYF
TRBV3-1,many,NA,CASSQGSREAFF
TRBV29-1,NA,TRBD1,CSVEETGVDTQYF
TRBV12-3/TRBV12-4,NA,NA,CASRAIDTGYNEQFF
TRBV12-3/TRBV12-4,NA,NA,CASSLTARAGTQYF
TRBV3-1,NA,NA,CASSPGLVNEQFF
TRBV7-9,NA,NA,CASSLVQGTNEKLFF
TRBV12-3/TRBV12-4,NA,NA,CASSPRDSRAETQYF
TRBV20-1,many,TRBD1,CSAPGQPKNIQYF
TRBV12-3/TRBV12-4,many,NA,CASSATGELFF
TRBV20-1,NA,NA,CSAASDSTDTQYF
TRBV18,NA,TRBD1,CASSTQGALGNSPLHF
TRBV20-1,NA,NA,CSLTPDLNPYNEQFF
TRBV10-2,NA,NA,CASRNRYTDTQYF
TRBV24-1,many,TRBD2,CATSRTGTRHNEQFF